A selection of T cell receptor beta chains follows, all from one sample in a study of blood T cell repertoires in COVID-19. Libraries were prepared by immunoSEQ multiplex PCR; TCRdb keeps only in-frame clonotypes and omits some of them. The sample gives 30,000 or so clones, just over 85% of which show up once; about 25% is in the top ten. The specimen was peripheral blood. The receptor source for this set is a human donor in a cohort sampled during active COVID-19. CDR3s include the opening cysteine and the closing phenylalanine or tryptophan. The order of the fields is V gene, J gene, clone size, D gene, CDR3 DNA, CDR3 protein. A D gene is named only where the DNA matches it firmly. The listing skips clone size in some rows; elsewhere it reads once, few, many or a size class.

TRBV5-8,TRBJ1-3,.,.,TGTGCCAGCAGCTTGGAGGGGAACGCCGGAAACACCATATATTTT,CASSLEGNAGNTIYF
TRBV5-1,TRBJ2-1,.,TRBD2,TGCGCCAGCAGCTTGGAAACTAGCGGGGCGACTAATGAGCAGTTCTTC,CASSLETSGATNEQFF
TRBV12-3/TRBV12-4,TRBJ1-1,.,.,TGTGCCAGCAGTCTGTCTCGGTCGGAAGCTTTCTTT,CASSLSRSEAFF
TRBV7-3,TRBJ2-1,once,TRBD2,TGTGCCAGCAGCCTCATGGGACTAGCGGATTACAATGAGCAGTTCTTC,CASSLMGLADYNEQFF
TRBV7-9,TRBJ2-3,.,TRBD2,TGTGCCAGCAGCTTAGCCCAACTAGCGGGGGGGCATACGCAGTATTTT,CASSLAQLAGGHTQYF
TRBV30,TRBJ1-5,.,.,TGTGCCTGGAGTGTGGGGCTGGATCAGCCCCAGCATTTT,CAWSVGLDQPQHF
TRBV30,TRBJ1-5,.,.,TGTGCCTGGAGTGTAGGAAGGGGGTCGGGCAATCAGCCCCAGCATTTT,CAWSVGRGSGNQPQHF
TRBV7-3,TRBJ2-3,.,.,TGTGCCAGCAGCTTAAGGACAGTCACAGATACGCAGTATTTT,CASSLRTVTDTQYF
TRBV6-6,TRBJ1-2,.,.,TGTGCCAGCAGTTACGGCGGGGCAGTGGAATATGGCTACACCTTC,CASSYGGAVEYGYTF
TRBV18,TRBJ2-1,.,TRBD2,TGTGCCAGCTCCCCAAGGACTAGCGGGGGCGTTTCCTACAATGAGCAGTTCTTC,CASSPRTSGGVSYNEQFF
TRBV6-5,TRBJ2-3,.,TRBD1,TGTGCCAGCAGCCCGGGTGGGACAGGGGGAGATACGCAGTATTTT,CASSPGGTGGDTQYF
TRBV5-1,TRBJ2-2,.,TRBD1,TGCGCCAGCAGCTGGGGGGACAGGGCGATGGTCGGGGAGCTGTTTTTT,CASSWGDRAMVGELFF
TRBV18,TRBJ2-7,once,.,TGTGCCAGCTCACCATCGCGGCAGTCTTTCTACGAGCAGTACTTC,CASSPSRQSFYEQYF
TRBV5-4,TRBJ2-7,few,.,TGTGCCAGCAGCCGTGGGGCAGGGCTCTCCTACGAGCAGTACTTC,CASSRGAGLSYEQYF
TRBV19,TRBJ2-5,.,.,TGTGCCAGTAGTATATTGGACAATGGGAAAGAGACCCAGTACTTC,CASSILDNGKETQYF
TRBV5-1,TRBJ2-3,.,.,TGCGCCAGCAGGGCTCAACCAGGGGCAGATACGCAGTATTTT,CASRAQPGADTQYF
TRBV5-6,TRBJ1-1,.,.,TGTGCCAGCAGCCGACGGGTTTTGAACACTGAAGCTTTCTTT,CASSRRVLNTEAFF
TRBV27,TRBJ2-5,.,TRBD1,TGTGCCAGCAGTTTCCGGTGGACGGGACAGGGATTTGTGGAGACCCAGTACTTC,CASSFRWTGQGFVETQYF
TRBV6-5,TRBJ2-1,.,TRBD2,TGTGCCAGCACCCAACTAGCGGGGGGAAATGAGCAGTTCTTC,CASTQLAGGNEQFF
TRBV6-5,TRBJ1-3,.,.,TGTGCCAGCAGGAACCCACGGGGTAGAGGAAACACCATATATTTT,CASRNPRGRGNTIYF
TRBV11-2,TRBJ2-7,.,.,TGTGCCAGCAGCGGGGCTAGTTGGTCCTACGAGCAGTACTTC,CASSGASWSYEQYF
TRBV10-2,TRBJ1-1,.,TRBD1,TGCGCCAGCCGGGGACAGCCGAACACTGAAGCTTTCTTT,CASRGQPNTEAFF
TRBV5-8,TRBJ2-1,.,TRBD2,TGTGCCAGCAGTTCCAGACTAGCGGGCCCCTTGGATGAGCAGTTCTTC,CASSSRLAGPLDEQFF
TRBV11-3,TRBJ2-7,.,.,TGTGCCAGCAGCGCATCCAGGGACTTCGGCGAGCAGTACTTC,CASSASRDFGEQYF
TRBV18,TRBJ1-6,.,.,TGTGCCAGCTCACCTTTGACAGAGTCACCCCTCCACTTT,CASSPLTESPLHF
TRBV4-2,TRBJ2-3,.,.,TGTGCCAGCAGCCAAGCGGAGCGCACAGATACGCAGTATTTT,CASSQAERTDTQYF
TRBV6-4,TRBJ2-5,.,.,TGTGCCAGCAGTGACTCCGACTCAGAGACCCAGTACTTC,CASSDSDSETQYF
TRBV9,TRBJ2-7,.,TRBD1,TGTGCCAGCAGCGCAGCAAGGACAGGGGGCTTCGGCGAGCAGTACTTC,CASSAARTGGFGEQYF
TRBV6-6,TRBJ2-1,.,TRBD2,TGTGCCAGCAGTCGGACTAGCGGGGGGGGCAGCTCCTACAATGAGCAGTTCTTC,CASSRTSGGGSSYNEQFF
TRBV6-5,TRBJ1-3,.,TRBD1,TGTGCCAGCAGTTACGGGACAGATAAGGGAAACACCATATATTTT,CASSYGTDKGNTIYF
TRBV2,TRBJ1-6,.,.,TGTGCCAGCAGTCCGGAGGTCTCCTATAATTCACCCCTCCACTTT,CASSPEVSYNSPLHF
TRBV7-9,TRBJ2-4,once,.,TGTGCCAGCAGCCAAACCCGGGTAGACCGTGGCAAAAACATTCAGTACTTC,CASSQTRVDRGKNIQYF
TRBV2,TRBJ1-1,.,.,TGTGCCAGCAGTGGCTGGGGGGGTAGGCCTTTCTTT,CASSGWGGRPFF
TRBV9,TRBJ1-2,.,TRBD1,TGTGCCAGCAGCGCCCAGACAGGGAACTATGGCTACACCTTC,CASSAQTGNYGYTF
TRBV6-1,TRBJ1-5,few,TRBD1,TGTGCCAGCAGTGACCAGGGGGGAAATCAGCCCCAGCATTTT,CASSDQGGNQPQHF